This TCR beta chain was documented in a study of molecular identifiers for immune sequencing clone quantification. The CDR3 spans 15 residues. Germline assignment: CDR1 SGHVS and CDR2 FNYEAQ. V lost 1 base and J lost 2, with 8 bases in between. This clonotype has at least ten counts. The antigen remains undetermined. The study's findings and limits: Jurkat TCR RNA spiked in from one cell reportedly remained identifiable amid about a million naive cells. Effector cells kept over 97% of their molecules in clones above 20 RNA copies, while naive cells kept under 1% there.

Methods described previously were used for bulk TCR libraries, and listed TCR primers were applied. TCRdb re-called the PCR reads through MiXCR, storing one row per CDR3 protein. The sample includes about 320,000 distinct CDR3 sequences, 24% of them seen just once. J is TRBJ2-2 and V is TRBV7-6; D remains unclear. This TCR came from a human donor in good health. Some libraries in this study had Jurkat cell RNA spiked in. The sequencing input was naive CD8+ T cells from blood, with Jurkat cell RNA spiked in. This sample's subset: FACS-sorted CD8+CD4-CCR7+CD45RA+ naive T cells. The CDR3 DNA reads as TGTGCCAGCAGCTTAGGGTCGGGTAACACCGGGGAGCTGTTTTTT. The encoded protein is CASSLGSGNTGELFF.